These 32 T cell receptor beta chains were all obtained from the same sample, sequenced in a study of breast tumors, draining lymph nodes, adjacent tissues. Samples came from axillary lymph nodes draining the breast cancer. From the multiplex PCR reads, TCRdb called clonotypes with MiXCR, one entry per CDR3 protein. The sample carries some 100,000 distinct CDR3 sequences, around 21% recorded once. The sequencing sample was made of axillary lymph node tissue. These TCRs come from a female donor with breast cancer. Some clones in this sample may be carry-over from other donors' samples.

About this clonotype: A much larger clone is a single base away; this may be a read error. V gene TRBV4-2 combines with J gene TRBJ1-5; D is uncertain. From germline, CDR1 is LGHNA and CDR2 YNFKEQ. The length of the CDR3 is 13 residues. The CDR3 loop is CASSQDTGQPKHF. DNA of the CDR3: TGTGCCAGCAGCCAAGATACGGGTCAGCCCAAGCATTTT.

Many counts were recorded for this clonotype. The V call is TRBV5-1, the J call TRBJ2-5, with TRBD2 matching over 9 bases. The CDR3 consists of 16 residues. J lost 6 bases, V lost 4 bases, and 13 bases had no gene match. CDR1 SGHRS and CDR2 YFSETQ come from the germline V gene. The CDR3 protein is CASSPQSSGSSKTQYF. CDR3 in DNA: TGCGCCAGCAGCCCCCAGAGTAGCGGGAGTTCGAAGACCCAGTACTTC. The full variable domain, in which reference TRBV5-1 and TRBJ2-5 provide the parts outside the CDR3, is KAGVTQTPRYLIKTRGQQVTLSCSPISGHRSVSWYQQTPGQGLQFLFEYFSETQRNKGNFPGRFSGRQFSNSRSEMNVSTLELGDSALYLCASSPQSSGSSKTQYFGPGTRLLVL.

There are many counts of this clonotype. V and J are TRBV6-6 and TRBJ1-4; D unclear. V was trimmed by 6 bases and J by 8 bases, leaving 7 bases between them. Germline V CDR1 and CDR2: MNHNY, SVGAGI (reference sequence). The CDR3 spans 11 residues. The CDR3: CASSQKEKLFF. The DNA for the CDR3 is TGTGCCAGCAGCCAGAAGGAAAAACTGTTTTTT.

This clonotype has ten or more counts. The V call is TRBV19, the J call TRBJ2-7, with a tentative D call TRBD1 (5 bases). The CDR3 is made up of 16 amino acids. CDR1 is LNHDA, CDR2 SQIVND, per germline (reference sequence). V dropped 4 bases and J dropped 0 bases, with 16 bases sitting between them. CDR3 sequence: CASSTWIGVGSYEQYF. CDR3 sequence (DNA): TGTGCCAGTAGTACGTGGATAGGGGTTGGCTCCTACGAGCAGTACTTC.

As to this clonotype: Since a much larger clone is just one base distant, this may be a read error. The chain combines TRBV4-2 with TRBJ2-7, with D perhaps TRBD2 (5 bases). Trimming removed 0 bases from V and 3 bases from J, with 9 bases in between. The CDR3 consists of 14 residues. In germline, CDR1 is LGHNA, CDR2 YNFKEQ. CDR3 protein: CASSQDGGVYEQYF. CDR3 coding DNA: TGTGCCAGCAGCCAAGATGGAGGTGTCTACGAGCAGTACTTC.

This clonotype was observed many times. The CDR3 reads CSVTSGAITDTQYF. The CDR3 coding sequence is TGCAGTGTTACTAGCGGGGCGATAACAGATACGCAGTATTTT. The chain combines TRBV20-1 with TRBJ2-3; 10 bases map to TRBD2. The CDR3 covers 14 residues. The trim removed 7 bases at V and 3 bases at J, leaving 7 bases unmatched. CDR1 is DFQATT and CDR2 is SNEGSKA in the germline V gene (reference sequence).

This clonotype showed up just a few times. A much larger clone sits a single nucleotide away, making a read error possible. This chain uses TRBV5-6 with TRBJ1-6, with D perhaps matching TRBD1 (6 bases). Germline CDR1 is SGHDT and CDR2 is YYEEEE. The length of the CDR3 is 16 residues. CDR3 amino acids: CASSFRGMGYNSPLRF. The CDR3 region has the DNA TGTGCCAGCAGCTTCAGGGGAATGGGCTATAATTCACCCCTCCGCTTT.

This clonotype was recorded a few times. Given a much more abundant clone one base away, this may be a read error. CDR3 region: CASSQTSSGTQYF. Here the CDR3 DNA reads TGTGCCAGCAGCCAAACTAGTTCGGGGACCCAGTACTTC. V gene TRBV11-2 combines with J gene TRBJ2-5, with D maybe TRBD2 (5 bases). CDR1 is SGHAT, CDR2 FQNNGV, per germline. Between the trimmed V and J ends, which lost 5 bases and 7 bases, there was a span of 14 bases. The CDR3 runs 13 residues.

Many counts were recorded for this clonotype. Written as DNA, the CDR3 is TGTGCCAGCAGCGCCCCCCTAGCGGGGGCCTCCTACGAGCAGTACTTC. This sequence encodes CASSAPLAGASYEQYF. This rearrangement joins TRBV2 to TRBJ2-7; 10 nucleotides align to TRBD2. The V gene end was trimmed by 6 bases and the J gene end by 0 bases; junction bases not matched to a gene: 8. This CDR3 is 16 amino acids long. Germline V gives CDR1 SNHLY, CDR2 FYNNEI.

This clonotype was detected many times. The chain uses TRBV19 and TRBJ1-2; D might be TRBD1 (6 bases). Germline V gives CDR1 LNHDA, CDR2 SQIVND (reference sequence). CDR3 length: 14 amino acids. V dropped 3 bases and J dropped 8 bases, with 16 bases sitting between them. The CDR3 spells CASSIPGGAGGYTF. The CDR3 nucleotides read TGTGCCAGTAGTATCCCCGGGGGGGCAGGAGGCTACACCTTC. Looking up the rest from reference TRBV19 and TRBJ1-2 gives the full variable domain: DGGITQSPKYLFRKEGQNVTLSCEQNLNHDAMYWYRQDPGQGLRLIYYSQIVNDFQKGDIAEGYSVSREKKESFPLTVTSAQKNPTAFYLCASSIPGGAGGYTFGSGTRLTVV.

V is TRBV2 and J is TRBJ1-3, with D hard to call. Germline values: CDR1 SNHLY, CDR2 FYNNEI. The CDR3 extends over 13 amino acids. The V gene lost 8 bases and the J gene lost 4 bases, with 12 bases spanning the gap. CDR3 residues: CASWTGGGNTIYF. The CDR3 bases are TGTGCCAGCTGGACGGGAGGCGGAAACACCATATATTTT.

The rearrangement uses TRBV30 and TRBJ2-1, with 9 bases matching TRBD2. CDR1 and CDR2 (germline): GTSNPN, SVGIG (reference sequence). The trim removed 0 bases at V and 3 bases at J, leaving 9 bases unmatched. This CDR3 has 17 amino acids. CDR3 loop: CAWSVRASGRHYNEQFF. CDR3 nucleotides: TGTGCCTGGAGTGTACGGGCGAGCGGGAGGCACTACAATGAGCAGTTCTTC.

Concerning this clonotype itself: A much larger clone sits a single nucleotide away, making a read error possible. J is TRBJ2-7 and V is TRBV4-2; 7 bases fit TRBD1. CDR1 is LGHNA and CDR2 is YNFKEQ in the germline V gene. The CDR3 runs 14 residues. The CDR3 DNA sequence: TGTGCCAGCAGCCAAAGGACAGGAACCTACGAGCAGAACTTC. Protein: CASSQRTGTYEQNF.

The chain employs TRBV6-5 and TRBJ1-4; 9 bases agree with TRBD1. CDR1 and CDR2 (germline): MNHEY, SVGAGI. The length of the CDR3 is 13 residues. Trimming took 6 bases from V and 8 from J; bases not matched to a gene: 4. Here the CDR3 DNA reads TGTGCCAGCAGGGGACAGGGCGGGGAAAAACTGTTTTTT. Protein sequence: CASRGQGGEKLFF.

The CDR3 DNA reads TGTGCCACCAGTGACATGACAGCAAACTATGGCTACACCTTC. Protein product: CATSDMTANYGYTF. The V call is TRBV24-1, the J call TRBJ1-2; weak D call: TRBD1 (5 bases). Germline values: CDR1 KGHDR, CDR2 SFDVKD. This CDR3 is 14 amino acids long. The V end lost 4 bases, the J end lost 2 bases, and 10 bases lay between the germline ends.

There are many counts of this clonotype. The rearrangement links TRBV7-3 to TRBJ2-3, with 14 bases lining up with TRBD2. CDR1 is SGHTA and CDR2 is FQGTGA in the germline V gene. The V and J ends lost 5 bases and 7 bases, in that order; junction bases with no gene match: 5. There are 15 residues in the CDR3. The CDR3 loop reads CASSETSGGANTQYF. As DNA, the CDR3 is TGTGCCAGCAGCGAGACTAGCGGGGGGGCAAATACGCAGTATTTT. Full variable domain (remainder filled in from reference TRBV7-3 and TRBJ2-3): GAGVSQTPSNKVTEKGKYVELRCDPISGHTALYWYRQSLGQGPEFLIYFQGTGAADDSGLPNDRFFAVRPEGSVSTLKIQRTERGDSAVYLCASSETSGGANTQYFGPGTRLTVL.

This clonotype has a single count. With a much larger clone just one base away, this may be a read error. This chain joins TRBV19 and TRBJ2-3, with D possibly being TRBD2 (6 bases). CDR3 length: 20 amino acids. Germline lookup yields CDR1 LNHDA and CDR2 SQIVND (reference sequence). V was trimmed by 3 bases and J by 5 bases, leaving 30 bases between them. This CDR3 is CASSIGVQFGLSGFIDTQYF. The DNA of the CDR3 is TGTGCCAGTAGTATTGGAGTCCAGTTTGGCCTAAGCGGGTTCATAGATACGCAGTATTTT.

This clonotype was found a few times. This rearrangement joins TRBV7-6 to TRBJ1-1; D possibly corresponds to TRBD1 (6 bases). The CDR3 has 12 amino acids. CDR1 is SGHVS, CDR2 FNYEAQ, per germline. The V end lost 6 bases, the J end lost 11 bases, and 16 bases lay between the germline ends. The CDR3 loop reads CASSQLQGTAFF. CDR3 nucleotide sequence: TGTGCCAGCAGTCAGCTACAGGGTACCGCTTTCTTT.

This clonotype was counted at least ten times. This rearrangement joins TRBV4-1 to TRBJ2-2, with no clear D. V dropped 6 bases and J dropped 4 bases, with 9 bases sitting between them. Germline assignment: CDR1 MGHRA and CDR2 YSYEKL. The CDR3 runs 13 residues. The CDR3 sequence is CASRGASTGELFF. CDR3 in DNA: TGCGCCAGCAGGGGTGCCTCCACCGGGGAGCTGTTTTTT.

The V and J genes are TRBV7-9 and TRBJ2-5, with TRBD2 matching 16 bases. With 1 base clipped from V and 5 bases from J, the junction kept 7 bases outside the gene matches. Per germline, CDR1 SEHNR and CDR2 FQNEAQ (reference sequence). CDR3 size: 18 residues. CDR3 in DNA: TGTGCCAGCAGCTTAGGAGGGACTAGCGGGAGGGCTTGTGAGACCCAGTACTTC. Protein sequence: CASSLGGTSGRACETQYF. The variable domain in full, completed from reference TRBV7-9 and TRBJ2-5, reads DTGVSQNPRHKITKRGQNVTFRCDPISEHNRLYWYRQTLGQGPEFLTYFQNEAQLEKSRLLSDRFSAERPKGSFSTLEIQRTEQGDSAMYLCASSLGGTSGRACETQYFGPGTRLLVL.

The rearrangement uses TRBV6-5 and TRBJ1-1; perhaps TRBD1 as D (5 bases). The length of the CDR3 is 12 residues. The V and J ends lost 6 bases and 5 bases respectively, with 10 bases between them. CDR1 MNHEY and CDR2 SVGAGI come from the germline V gene. This CDR3 is CASSTAGTEAFF. For the CDR3, the DNA is TGTGCCAGCAGCACGGCAGGGACTGAAGCTTTCTTT.

This clonotype was detected ten times or more. Mismatch with germline at one junction end may stem from a read error. This chain joins TRBV19 and TRBJ2-2; the D is unclear. CDR1 LNHDA and CDR2 SQIVND come from the germline V gene (reference sequence). This CDR3 has 14 amino acids. CDR3 nucleotide sequence: TGTGCCAGTAGTACGACTGGGAACACTGGGGAGCTGTTTTTT. Its translation: CASSTTGNTGELFF.

This clonotype has a count of ten or more. A read error may produce the germline difference seen at one junction end. This rearrangement joins TRBV2 to TRBJ1-6, with 7 bases lining up with TRBD1. The CDR3 totals 15 residues. The V gene's germline CDR1 is SNHLY and CDR2 FYNNEI. This CDR3 reads CASNIGGSHNSPLHF. The CDR3 bases are TGTGCCAGCAACATAGGGGGCTCCCATAATTCACCCCTCCACTTT.

The J gene is TRBJ1-2, the V gene TRBV19; no clear D. Germline lookup yields CDR1 LNHDA and CDR2 SQIVND (reference sequence). The CDR3 runs 11 residues. V dropped 8 bases and J dropped 3 bases, with 7 bases sitting between them. CDR3 DNA: TGTGCCAGTCGTCGAGACTATGGCTACACCTTC. The encoded protein is CASRRDYGYTF.

This clonotype appeared many times. The rearrangement uses TRBV29-1 and TRBJ2-1, with 13 positions matching TRBD2. CDR1 is SQVTM, CDR2 ANQGSEA, per germline. V lost 7 bases and J lost 2; bases outside the gene matches: 8. CDR3 size: 16 residues. DNA for the CDR3: TGCAGCGCCGTCCCGGGACTAGCGGGACCCTACAATGAGCAGTTCTTC. Translating gives CSAVPGLAGPYNEQFF.

The chain joins TRBV6-5 to TRBJ2-5; D is possibly TRBD1 (5 bases). Trimming stripped 1 base from V and 1 base from J, with 7 bases between. Germline V gene sequence: CDR1 MNHEY, CDR2 SVGAGI. The CDR3 runs 14 residues. CDR3 coding DNA: TGTGCCAGCAGTTACTGGGGCCGCCAAGAGACCCAGTACTTC. Protein sequence: CASSYWGRQETQYF.

This clonotype was counted at least ten times. The chain recombines TRBV6-1 with TRBJ1-2; no firm D call. V was trimmed by 3 bases and J by 12 bases, leaving 8 bases between them. The CDR3 is 10 residues long. Per germline, CDR1 MNHNS and CDR2 SASEGT. CDR3 amino acids: CASSDTVHTF. DNA for the CDR3: TGTGCCAGCAGTGACACCGTCCACACCTTC.

This clonotype showed up many times. The gene calls are TRBV20-1 and TRBJ2-7, with D possibly called TRBD1 or TRBD2 (5 bases each). The CDR3 consists of 15 residues. Between the trimmed V and J ends, which lost 6 bases and 5 bases, there was a span of 23 bases. The germline V gene encodes CDR1 DFQATT and CDR2 SNEGSKA (reference sequence). For the CDR3, the DNA is TGCAGTGCCACCAACCGGGACCAGATAGGGGACGAGCAGTACTTC. This sequence encodes CSATNRDQIGDEQYF.

Points on this clonotype: This may arise from a read error, as a much more abundant clone is one base away. The conserved phenylalanine or tryptophan is not found at the CDR3 terminus, so this likely reflects a read error. The genes are TRBV5-1 and TRBJ2-1, with TRBD2 matching 10 bases. Trimming removed 3 bases from V and 4 bases from J; junction bases left unmatched: 4. Germline loops: CDR1 SGHRS, CDR2 YFSETQ. CDR3 length: 15 residues. The DNA for the CDR3 is TGCGCCAGCAGCTCAGCGGGGGGGCTGTACAATGAGCAGTTCCTC. Its translation is CASSSAGGLYNEQFL.

This clonotype was recorded many times. The V gene is TRBV20-1, the J gene TRBJ2-5; D gene unclear. This CDR3 has 14 amino acids. Between the trimmed V and J ends, which lost 0 bases and 5 bases, there was a span of 13 bases. CDR1 is DFQATT and CDR2 is SNEGSKA in the germline V gene (reference sequence). The CDR3 DNA is TGCAGTGCTAGAGATGCGGCTAGTGGGGAGACCCAGTACTTC. This sequence encodes CSARDAASGETQYF.

As to this clonotype: Given a much more abundant clone one base away, this may be a read error. The V gene is TRBV2, the J gene TRBJ1-5; no clear D. This CDR3 has 16 amino acids. Germline CDR1 reads SNHLY; CDR2 reads FYNNEI. V lost 9 bases and J 6 bases, leaving 24 bases between the germline ends. The CDR3 DNA reads as TGTGCCAGGAGAACCGGGTCCGCACGCCACAGTCAGCCCCAGCATTTT. Translated, it gives CARRTGSARHSQPQHF.

This clonotype was seen once. This clone may be a read error of a much larger clone one base away. This rearrangement joins TRBV6-1 to TRBJ2-2, with D possibly matching TRBD2 (5 bases). The V gene lost 4 bases and the J gene lost 4 bases, with 13 bases spanning the gap. Germline loops: CDR1 MNHNS, CDR2 SASEGT. The CDR3 extends over 15 amino acids. The CDR3 nucleotides read TGTGCCAGCAGTGCCACCGGGATGCTCACCGGGGAGCTGTTTTTT. It yields the protein CASSATGMLTGELFF.